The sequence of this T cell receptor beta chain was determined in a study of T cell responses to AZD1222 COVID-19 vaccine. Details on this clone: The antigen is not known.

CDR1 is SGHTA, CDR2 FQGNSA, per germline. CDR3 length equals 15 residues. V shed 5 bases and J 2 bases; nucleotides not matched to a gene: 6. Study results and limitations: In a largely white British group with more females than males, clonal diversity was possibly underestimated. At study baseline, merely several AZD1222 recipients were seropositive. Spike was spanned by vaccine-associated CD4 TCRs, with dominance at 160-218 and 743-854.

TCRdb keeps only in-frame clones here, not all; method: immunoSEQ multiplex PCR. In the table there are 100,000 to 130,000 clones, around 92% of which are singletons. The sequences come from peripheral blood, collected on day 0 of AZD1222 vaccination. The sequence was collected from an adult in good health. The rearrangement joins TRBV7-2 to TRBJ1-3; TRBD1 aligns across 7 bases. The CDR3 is CASSNQGGPGNTIYF. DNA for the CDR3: TGTGCCAGCAGCAACCAGGGGGGCCCTGGAAACACCATATATTTT.